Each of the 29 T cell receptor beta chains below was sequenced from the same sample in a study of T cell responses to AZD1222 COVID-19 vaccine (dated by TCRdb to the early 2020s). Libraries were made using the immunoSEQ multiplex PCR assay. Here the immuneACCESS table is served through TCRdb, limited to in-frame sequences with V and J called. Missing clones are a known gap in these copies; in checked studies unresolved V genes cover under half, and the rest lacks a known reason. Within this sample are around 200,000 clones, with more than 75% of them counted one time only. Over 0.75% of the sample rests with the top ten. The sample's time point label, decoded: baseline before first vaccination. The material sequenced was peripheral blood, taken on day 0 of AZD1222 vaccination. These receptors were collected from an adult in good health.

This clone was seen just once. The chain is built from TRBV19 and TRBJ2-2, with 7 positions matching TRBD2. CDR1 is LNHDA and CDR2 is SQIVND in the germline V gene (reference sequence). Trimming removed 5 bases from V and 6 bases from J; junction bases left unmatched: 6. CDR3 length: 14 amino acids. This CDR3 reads CASSRFAGAGELFF. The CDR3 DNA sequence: TGTGCCAGTAGTCGGTTCGCGGGGGCCGGGGAGCTGTTTTTT.

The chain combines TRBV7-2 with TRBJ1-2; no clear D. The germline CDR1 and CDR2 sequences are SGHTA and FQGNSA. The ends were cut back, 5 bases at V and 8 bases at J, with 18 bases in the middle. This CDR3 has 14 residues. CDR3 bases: TGTGCCAGCAGCCCGCAGACGGATTCAGGAGGCTACACCTTC. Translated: CASSPQTDSGGYTF.

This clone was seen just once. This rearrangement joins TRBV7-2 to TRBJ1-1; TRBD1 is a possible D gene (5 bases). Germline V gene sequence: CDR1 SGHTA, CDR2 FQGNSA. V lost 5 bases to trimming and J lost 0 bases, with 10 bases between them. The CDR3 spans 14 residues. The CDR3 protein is CASSPGSMNTEAFF. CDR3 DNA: TGTGCCAGCAGCCCAGGGTCCATGAACACTGAAGCTTTCTTT.

The CDR3 loop reads CASSIGEFNYEQYF. DNA of the CDR3: TGCGCCAGCAGCATAGGGGAATTTAACTACGAGCAGTACTTC. The V and J genes are TRBV4-1 and TRBJ2-7; a possible D gene is TRBD1 (5 bases). CDR1 is MGHRA, CDR2 YSYEKL, per germline. The length of the CDR3 is 14 residues. V was pared by 5 bases and J by 3 bases, with 14 bases between.

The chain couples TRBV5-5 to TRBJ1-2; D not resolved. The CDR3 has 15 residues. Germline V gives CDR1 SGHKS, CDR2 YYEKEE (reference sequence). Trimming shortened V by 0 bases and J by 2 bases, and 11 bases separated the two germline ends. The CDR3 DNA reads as TGTGCCAGCAGCTTGGTACGGACGGTCAACTATGGCTACACCTTC. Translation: CASSLVRTVNYGYTF.

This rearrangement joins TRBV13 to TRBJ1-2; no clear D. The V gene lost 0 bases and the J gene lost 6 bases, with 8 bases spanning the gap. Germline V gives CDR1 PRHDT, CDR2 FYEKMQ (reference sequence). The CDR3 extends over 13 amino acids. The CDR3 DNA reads TGTGCCAGCAGCTTAGGGACGCGAAATGGCTACACCTTC. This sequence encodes CASSLGTRNGYTF.

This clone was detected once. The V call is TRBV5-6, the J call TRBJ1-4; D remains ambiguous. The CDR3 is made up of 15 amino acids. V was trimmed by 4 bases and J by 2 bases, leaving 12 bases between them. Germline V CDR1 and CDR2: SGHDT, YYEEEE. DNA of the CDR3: TGTGCCAGCAGCCGAAACGTCGGCACTAATGAAAAACTGTTTTTT. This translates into CASSRNVGTNEKLFF. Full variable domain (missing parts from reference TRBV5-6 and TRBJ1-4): DAGVTQSPTHLIKTRGQQVTLRCSPKSGHDTVSWYQQALGQGPQFIFQYYEEEERQRGNFPDRFSGHQFPNYSSELNVNALLLGDSALYLCASSRNVGTNEKLFFGSGTQLSVL.

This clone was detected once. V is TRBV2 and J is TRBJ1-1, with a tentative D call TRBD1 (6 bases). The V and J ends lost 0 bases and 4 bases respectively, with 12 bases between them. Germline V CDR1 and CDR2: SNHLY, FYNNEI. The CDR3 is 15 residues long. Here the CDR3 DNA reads TGTGCCAGCAGTGAAGCGCGGCAAGGGGGCACTGAAGCTTTCTTT. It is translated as CASSEARQGGTEAFF.

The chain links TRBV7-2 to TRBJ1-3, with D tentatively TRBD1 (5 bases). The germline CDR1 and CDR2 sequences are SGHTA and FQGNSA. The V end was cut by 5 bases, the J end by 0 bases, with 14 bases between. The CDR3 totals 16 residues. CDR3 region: CASSPQGVNSGNTIYF. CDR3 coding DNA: TGTGCCAGCAGCCCGCAGGGAGTTAACTCTGGAAACACCATATATTTT.

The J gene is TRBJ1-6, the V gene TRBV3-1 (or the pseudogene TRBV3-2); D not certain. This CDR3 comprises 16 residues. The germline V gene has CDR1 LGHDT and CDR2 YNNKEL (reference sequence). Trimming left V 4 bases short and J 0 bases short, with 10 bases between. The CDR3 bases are TGTGCCAGCAGCCCCACACAGAGCTCCTATAATTCACCCCTCCACTTT. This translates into CASSPTQSSYNSPLHF.

The CDR3 reads CSASGRRALGTQYF. The CDR3 coding sequence is TGCAGTGCTAGTGGCAGGCGAGCTTTGGGGACCCAGTACTTC. The chain links TRBV20-1 to TRBJ2-5; D remains ambiguous. The CDR3 covers 14 residues. V was clipped by 3 bases and J by 7 bases, with 18 bases between them. Germline CDR1 reads DFQATT; CDR2 reads SNEGSKA (reference sequence).

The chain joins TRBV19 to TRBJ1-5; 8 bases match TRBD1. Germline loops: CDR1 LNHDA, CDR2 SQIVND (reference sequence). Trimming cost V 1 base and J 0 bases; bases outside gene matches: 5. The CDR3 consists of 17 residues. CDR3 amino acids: CASSIVGTGSSNQPQHF. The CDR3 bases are TGTGCCAGTAGTATAGTCGGGACAGGCAGTAGCAATCAGCCCCAGCATTTT.

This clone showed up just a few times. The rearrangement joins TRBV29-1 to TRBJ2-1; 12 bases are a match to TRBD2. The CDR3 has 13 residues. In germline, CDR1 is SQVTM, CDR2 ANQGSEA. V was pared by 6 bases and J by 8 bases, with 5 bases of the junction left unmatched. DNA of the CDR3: TGCAGCGTCGCTAGCGGGGGGGCCTATGAGCAGTTCTTC. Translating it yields CSVASGGAYEQFF.

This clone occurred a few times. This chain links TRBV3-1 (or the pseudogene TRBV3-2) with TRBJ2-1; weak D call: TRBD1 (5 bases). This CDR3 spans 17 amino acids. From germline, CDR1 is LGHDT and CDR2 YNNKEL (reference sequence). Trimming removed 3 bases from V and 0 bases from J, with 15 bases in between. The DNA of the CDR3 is TGTGCCAGCAGCCATCATGGGGCGGTGAGCTCCTACAATGAGCAGTTCTTC. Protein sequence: CASSHHGAVSSYNEQFF.

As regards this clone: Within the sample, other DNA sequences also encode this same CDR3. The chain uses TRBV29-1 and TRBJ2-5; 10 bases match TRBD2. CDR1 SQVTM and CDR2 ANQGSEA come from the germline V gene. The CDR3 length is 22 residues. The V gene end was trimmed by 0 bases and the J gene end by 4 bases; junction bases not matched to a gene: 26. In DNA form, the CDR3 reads TGCAGCGTTGAAGATGAGCGGGGGGGGGCCTCCGCGAGAGGGGCCTCCAGAGAGACCCAGTACTTC. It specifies CSVEDERGGASARGASRETQYF.

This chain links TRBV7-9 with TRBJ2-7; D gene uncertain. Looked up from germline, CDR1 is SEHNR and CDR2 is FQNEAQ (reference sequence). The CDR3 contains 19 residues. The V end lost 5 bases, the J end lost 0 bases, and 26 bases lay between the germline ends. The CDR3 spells CASSPATPSWISISYEQYF. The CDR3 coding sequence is TGTGCCAGCAGCCCCGCGACCCCCAGCTGGATAAGCATCTCCTACGAGCAGTACTTC.

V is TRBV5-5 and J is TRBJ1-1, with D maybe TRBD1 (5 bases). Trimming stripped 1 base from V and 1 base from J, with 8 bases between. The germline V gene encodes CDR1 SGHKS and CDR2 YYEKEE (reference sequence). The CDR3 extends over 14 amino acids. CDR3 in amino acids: CASSLRGPNTEAFF. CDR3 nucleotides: TGTGCCAGCAGCTTGAGGGGACCGAACACTGAAGCTTTCTTT.

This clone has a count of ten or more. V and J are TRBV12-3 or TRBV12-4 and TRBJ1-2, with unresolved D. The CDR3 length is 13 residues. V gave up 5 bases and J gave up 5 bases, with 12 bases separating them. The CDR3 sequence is CASSTDPRYGYTF. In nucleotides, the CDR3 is TGTGCCAGCAGTACGGACCCACGTTATGGCTACACCTTC.

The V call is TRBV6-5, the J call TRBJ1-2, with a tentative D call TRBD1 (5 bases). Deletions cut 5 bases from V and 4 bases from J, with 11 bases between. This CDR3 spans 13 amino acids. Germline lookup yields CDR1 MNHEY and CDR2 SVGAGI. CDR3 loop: CASSPGTGYGYTF. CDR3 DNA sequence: TGTGCCAGCAGTCCTGGGACTGGCTATGGCTACACCTTC.

The CDR3 reads CASSPRDRIRYEQYF. CDR3 nucleotide sequence: TGCGCCAGCAGCCCCCGGGACAGGATACGCTACGAGCAGTACTTC. The chain has TRBV5-1 and TRBJ2-7; 8 nucleotides agree with TRBD1. Per the germline V gene, CDR1 is SGHRS and CDR2 is YFSETQ. V shed 4 bases, J shed 3 bases, and the junction held 9 bases outside the gene matches. This CDR3 comprises 15 residues.

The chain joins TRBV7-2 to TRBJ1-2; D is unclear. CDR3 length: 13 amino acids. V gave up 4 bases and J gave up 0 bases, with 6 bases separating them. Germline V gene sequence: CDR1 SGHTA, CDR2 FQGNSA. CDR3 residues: CASSSQTNYGYTF. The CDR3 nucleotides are TGTGCCAGCAGCTCACAGACTAACTATGGCTACACCTTC.

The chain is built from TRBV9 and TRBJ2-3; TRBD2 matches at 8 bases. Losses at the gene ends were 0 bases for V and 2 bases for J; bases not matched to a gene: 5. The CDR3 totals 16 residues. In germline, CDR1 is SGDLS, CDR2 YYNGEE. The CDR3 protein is CASSVAAGGLTDTQYF. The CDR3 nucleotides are TGTGCCAGCAGCGTAGCTGCGGGAGGTCTCACAGATACGCAGTATTTT.

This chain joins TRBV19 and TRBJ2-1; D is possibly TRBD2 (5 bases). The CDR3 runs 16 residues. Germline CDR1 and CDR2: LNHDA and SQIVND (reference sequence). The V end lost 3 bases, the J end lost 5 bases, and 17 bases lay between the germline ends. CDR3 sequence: CASSIETGNLNNEQFF. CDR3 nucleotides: TGTGCCAGTAGTATCGAGACCGGGAACCTCAACAATGAGCAGTTCTTC.

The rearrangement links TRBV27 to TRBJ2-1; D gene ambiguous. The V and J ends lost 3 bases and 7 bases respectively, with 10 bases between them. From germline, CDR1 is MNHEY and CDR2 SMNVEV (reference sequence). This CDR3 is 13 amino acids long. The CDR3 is CASSFPPPNEQFF. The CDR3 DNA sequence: TGTGCCAGCAGTTTTCCTCCCCCAAATGAGCAGTTCTTC.

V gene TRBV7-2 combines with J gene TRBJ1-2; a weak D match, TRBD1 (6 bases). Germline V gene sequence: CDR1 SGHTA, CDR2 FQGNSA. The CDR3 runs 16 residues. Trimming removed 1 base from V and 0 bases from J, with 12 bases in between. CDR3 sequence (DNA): TGTGCCAGCAGCTTAGAGGGGGTAGTGGCTAACTATGGCTACACCTTC. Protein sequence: CASSLEGVVANYGYTF.

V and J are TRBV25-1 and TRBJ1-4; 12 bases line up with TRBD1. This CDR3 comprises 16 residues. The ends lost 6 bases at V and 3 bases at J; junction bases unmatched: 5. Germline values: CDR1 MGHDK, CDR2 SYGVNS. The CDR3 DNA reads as TGTGCCAGCAGGGAGGGACAGGGGGCGTCTAATGAAAAACTGTTTTTT. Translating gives CASREGQGASNEKLFF.

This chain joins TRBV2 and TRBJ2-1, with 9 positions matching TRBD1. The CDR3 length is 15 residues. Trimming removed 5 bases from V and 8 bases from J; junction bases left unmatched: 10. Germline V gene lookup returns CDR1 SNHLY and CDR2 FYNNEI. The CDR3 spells CASSLWLDRGDEQFF. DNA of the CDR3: TGTGCCAGCAGTCTCTGGCTGGACAGGGGAGATGAGCAGTTCTTC.

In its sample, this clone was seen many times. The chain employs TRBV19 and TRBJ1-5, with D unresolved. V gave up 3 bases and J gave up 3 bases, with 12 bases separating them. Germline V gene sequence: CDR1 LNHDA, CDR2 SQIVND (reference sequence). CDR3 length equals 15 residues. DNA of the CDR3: TGTGCCAGTAGTATTCATCGGGGAAACAATCAGCCCCAGCATTTT. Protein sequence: CASSIHRGNNQPQHF. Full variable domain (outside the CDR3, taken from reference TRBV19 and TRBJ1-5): DGGITQSPKYLFRKEGQNVTLSCEQNLNHDAMYWYRQDPGQGLRLIYYSQIVNDFQKGDIAEGYSVSREKKESFPLTVTSAQKNPTAFYLCASSIHRGNNQPQHFGDGTRLSIL.

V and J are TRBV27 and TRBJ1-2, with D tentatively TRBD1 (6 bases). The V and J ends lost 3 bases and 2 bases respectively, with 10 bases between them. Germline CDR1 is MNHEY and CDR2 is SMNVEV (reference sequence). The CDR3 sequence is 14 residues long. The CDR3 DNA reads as TGTGCCAGCAGTTTGTATGGACAGAACTATGGCTACACCTTC. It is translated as CASSLYGQNYGYTF.